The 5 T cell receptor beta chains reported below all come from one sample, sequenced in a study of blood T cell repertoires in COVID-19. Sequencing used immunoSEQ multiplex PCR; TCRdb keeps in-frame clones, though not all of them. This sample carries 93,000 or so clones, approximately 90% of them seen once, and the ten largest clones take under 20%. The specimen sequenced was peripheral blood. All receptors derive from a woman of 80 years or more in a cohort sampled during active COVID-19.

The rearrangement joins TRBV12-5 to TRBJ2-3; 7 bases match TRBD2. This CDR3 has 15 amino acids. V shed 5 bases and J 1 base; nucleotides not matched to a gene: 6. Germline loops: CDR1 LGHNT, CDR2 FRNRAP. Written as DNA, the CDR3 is TGTGCTAGTGGTGAGGGACTATTCGGCACAGATACGCAGTATTTT. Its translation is CASGEGLFGTDTQYF.

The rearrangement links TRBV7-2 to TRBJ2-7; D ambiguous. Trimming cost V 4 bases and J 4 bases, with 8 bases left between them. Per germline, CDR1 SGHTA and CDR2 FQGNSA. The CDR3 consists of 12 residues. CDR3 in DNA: TGTGCCAGCAGCTCCCTAAATTACGAGCAGTACTTC. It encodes CASSSLNYEQYF.

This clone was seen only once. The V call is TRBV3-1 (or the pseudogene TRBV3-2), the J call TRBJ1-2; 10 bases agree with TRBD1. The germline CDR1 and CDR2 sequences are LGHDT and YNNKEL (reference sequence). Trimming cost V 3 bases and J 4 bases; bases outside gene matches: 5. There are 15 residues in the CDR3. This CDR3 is CASSQATGGGYGYTF. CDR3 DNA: TGTGCCAGCAGCCAGGCGACAGGGGGCGGCTATGGCTACACCTTC.

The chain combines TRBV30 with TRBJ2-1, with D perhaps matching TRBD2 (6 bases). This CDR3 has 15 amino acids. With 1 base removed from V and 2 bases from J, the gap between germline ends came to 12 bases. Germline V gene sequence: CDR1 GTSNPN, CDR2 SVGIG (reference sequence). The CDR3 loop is CAWSGDSRTYNEQFF. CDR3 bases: TGTGCCTGGAGTGGGGACTCGCGTACCTACAATGAGCAGTTCTTC.

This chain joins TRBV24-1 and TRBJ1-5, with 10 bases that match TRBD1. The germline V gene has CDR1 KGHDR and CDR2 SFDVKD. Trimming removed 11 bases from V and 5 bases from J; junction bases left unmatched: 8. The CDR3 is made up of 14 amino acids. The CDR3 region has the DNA TGTGCCAGCCAGGCGACAGGGGGCCATCAGCCCCAGCATTTT. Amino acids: CASQATGGHQPQHF.